This T cell receptor (beta chain) was recorded in a study of T cells in localized non-small cell lung cancer. A note on this clone: What it recognizes is unknown.

Using immunoSEQ multiplex PCR, the repertoire was profiled, and TCRdb retains in-frame clones only, with some absent. The table lists tens of thousands of clones, 86% of them singletons, with about 2.3% in the top ten. Points from the study as a whole: Median detection of top 100 tumor clones in adjacent lung was 57 clones.

Germline CDR1 is GTSNPN and CDR2 is SVGIG (reference sequence). There are 16 residues in the CDR3. V was clipped by 2 bases and J by 1 base; unmatched bases: 10. The rearrangement uses TRBV30 and TRBJ1-1; 7 bases agree with TRBD1. The clonotype comes from a man between 40 and 70 years old with stage II lung adenocarcinoma. This specimen was PBMCs, taken before any cancer treatment. Here the CDR3 reads CAWSSGTVRRNTEAFF. The CDR3, as DNA: TGTGCCTGGAGTTCGGGGACAGTGCGGCGGAACACTGAAGCTTTCTTT.